This T cell receptor (beta chain) is drawn from a study of blood T cell repertoires in COVID-19. Across the whole study: Acute-phase and convalescent COVID-19 samples originated in the United States, Italy and Spain.

Clones were read by immunoSEQ multiplex PCR, and TCRdb kept only the in-frame ones, dropping some. The sample has more than 100,000 clones, around 86% seen once. There are 14 residues in the CDR3. Per the germline V gene, CDR1 is SGHRS and CDR2 is YFSETQ. V was pared by 3 bases and J by 4 bases, with 14 bases between. The gene calls are TRBV5-1 and TRBJ2-7; tentative D call: TRBD1 (6 bases). The material sequenced was peripheral blood. The receptor was derived from a woman aged 70-85 years with acute or convalescent COVID-19. For the CDR3, the DNA is TGCGCCAGCAGCTCAACCCACAGGGTTTACGAGCAGTACTTC. Translating it yields CASSSTHRVYEQYF. The variable domain in full, completed from reference TRBV5-1 and TRBJ2-7, reads KAGVTQTPRYLIKTRGQQVTLSCSPISGHRSVSWYQQTPGQGLQFLFEYFSETQRNKGNFPGRFSGRQFSNSRSEMNVSTLELGDSALYLCASSSTHRVYEQYFGPGTRLTVT.